The present TCR beta chain was sequenced within a study of control samples from healthy donors and cancer patients. Only in-frame clones appear in the TCRdb table, and some are missing; sequencing was by immunoSEQ multiplex PCR. The sample lists 200,000 to 250,000 clones, over 90% seen once, with 1.5% in the top ten. Sequences were obtained from blood. This TCR was sampled from a man aged 45 to 65 in good health.

CDR3 nucleotide sequence: TGTGCCAGCAGTACCGGACAGGGACAGACCCAGTACTTC. Amino acid sequence: CASSTGQGQTQYF. J is TRBJ2-5 and V is TRBV7-3; 8 bases match TRBD1. The CDR3 has 13 residues. Germline CDR1 SGHTA, CDR2 FQGTGA. After removal of 6 bases from V and 6 bases from J, the junction contained 6 bases not matched to a gene.